Presented here are 8 T cell receptor beta chains from one specimen sequenced in a study of beta chain features in type 1 diabetes. No antigen has been assigned to these receptors. Study-level results: Type 1 diabetes patients showed a moderate but significant shortening of TCRB CDR3s in all four CD4+ subsets.

Reverse transcribing all isolated RNA meant expressed TCRB transcripts were sequenced. TCRdb's table, derived via immunoSEQ multiplex PCR, lists solely in-frame clones and lacks some. The profile shows about 300,000 clones, roughly 13% of them singletons. Sequences were obtained from naive CD4+ T cells from blood. The receptor source for this set is a woman aged 18-29 years with type 1 diabetes.

CDR3 amino acids: CASSFSSSYEQYF. CDR3 nucleotide sequence: TGTGCCAGCAGTTTCTCCAGCTCCTACGAGCAGTACTTC. The chain uses TRBV2 and TRBJ2-7; no clear D. Trimming left V 5 bases short and J 0 bases short, with 8 bases between. The germline gives CDR1 SNHLY, CDR2 FYNNEI. The CDR3 is made up of 13 amino acids. Using reference TRBV2 and TRBJ2-7 for the parts outside the CDR3, the full variable domain is EPEVTQTPSHQVTQMGQEVILRCVPISNHLYFYWYRQILGQKVEFLVSFYNNEISEKSEIFDDQFSVERPDGSNFTLKIRSTKLEDSAMYFCASSFSSSYEQYFGPGTRLTVT.

V is TRBV5-1 and J is TRBJ1-1, with 9 positions matching TRBD1. Germline CDR1 reads SGHRS; CDR2 reads YFSETQ. J lost 1 base, V lost 7 bases, and 5 bases had no gene match. The CDR3 spans 14 residues. The CDR3 region is CASGTGTQNTEAFF. The DNA of the CDR3 is TGCGCCAGCGGGACAGGGACCCAGAACACTGAAGCTTTCTTT.

The chain has TRBV18 and TRBJ2-5; tentative D call: TRBD1 (5 bases). Germline-derived CDR1 and CDR2 are KGHSH and LQKENI. V was cut by 6 bases and J by 2 bases, with 10 bases left in between. The CDR3 is 13 residues long. The CDR3 DNA reads as TGTGCCAGCTCCGCGGACATTCAAGAGACCCAGTACTTC. It is translated as CASSADIQETQYF. Drawing the rest from reference TRBV18 and TRBJ2-5, the complete variable domain is NAGVMQNPRHLVRRRGQEARLRCSPMKGHSHVYWYRQLPEEGLKFMVYLQKENIIDESGMPKERFSAEFPKEGPSILRIQQVVRGDSAAYFCASSADIQETQYFGPGTRLLVL.

This clone was detected a few times. The chain is built from TRBV20-1 and TRBJ2-5; 10 bases map to TRBD2. The CDR3 is 10 residues long. CDR1 is DFQATT, CDR2 SNEGSKA, per germline (reference sequence). The trim removed 8 bases at V and 11 bases at J, leaving 5 bases unmatched. This chain's CDR3 is CSRLAGVQYF. The CDR3 DNA follows: TGCAGTCGCCTAGCGGGAGTTCAGTACTTC.

The table lists this clone with a few counts. The chain recombines TRBV5-4 with TRBJ1-1; D possibly corresponds to TRBD1 (5 bases). The CDR3 covers 15 residues. Germline assignment: CDR1 SGHNT and CDR2 YYREEE (reference sequence). Deletions cut 4 bases from V and 3 bases from J, with 16 bases between. The DNA of the CDR3 is TGTGCCAGCAGCCGGGGGTGGGAGGGGTACACTGAAGCTTTCTTT. Encoded protein: CASSRGWEGYTEAFF.

CDR3: CASTKNRGGSTEAFF. The CDR3, as DNA: TGTGCCAGCACCAAAAACAGGGGTGGGAGCACTGAAGCTTTCTTT. V is TRBV6-5 and J is TRBJ1-1; 7 bases fit TRBD1. The CDR3 is 15 amino acids. CDR1 is MNHEY, CDR2 SVGAGI, per germline. The junction had 12 bases not matched to a gene; V was cut back by 7 bases and J by 4 bases.

In this sample, this clone turned up a few times. The chain combines TRBV18 with TRBJ2-7, with TRBD1 matching 8 bases. The germline V gene encodes CDR1 KGHSH and CDR2 LQKENI. Trimming took 8 bases from V and 4 from J; bases not matched to a gene: 7. This CDR3 has 13 amino acids. CDR3 nucleotide sequence: TGTGCCAGCCAGGGGACAGGAGGTTACGAGCAGTACTTC. This codes for CASQGTGGYEQYF.

The chain uses TRBV7-3 and TRBJ2-2; 9 bases agree with TRBD1. The length of the CDR3 is 14 residues. Germline CDR1 reads SGHTA; CDR2 reads FQGTGA. V dropped 8 bases and J dropped 1; count of bases not matched to a gene: 2. CDR3 sequence reads: CASRDRVNTGELFF. In DNA, the CDR3 is TGTGCCAGCCGGGACAGGGTGAACACCGGGGAGCTGTTTTTT.